A single sample gave rise to the 21 T cell receptor beta chains below, sequenced in a study of identical twins (dated by TCRdb to the mid-2010s). The library was generated by 5' RACE. Instrument on record: Illumina HiSeq 2000. TCRdb reprocessed the public reads (quality trimming at Q25 with fastp, clone calling with MiXCR) and kept in-frame beta chains. Duplicate CDR3 protein sequences are folded into a single record with the most common DNA and genes. This sample is represented by about 700,000 distinct CDR3 sequences; roughly 6% of them were singletons. 1.5% to 2% of the sample rests with the top ten. Input material: naive T cells sorted from blood. Interpreted using the paper, the cell subset or site label stands for: cells isolated with a human naive T-cell isolation kit. Receptors were obtained from a man younger than 30 in good health.

The chain links TRBV20-1 to TRBJ2-1, with D perhaps given as TRBD1 or TRBD2 (5 bases each). The CDR3 runs to 13 residues. Germline-derived CDR1 and CDR2 are DFQATT and SNEGSKA (reference sequence). The germline V and J ends were trimmed by 3 bases and 3 bases, with 9 bases remaining between them. The CDR3 DNA sequence: TGCAGTGCTAGGAGGGGTAACTACAATGAGCAGTTCTTC. This sequence encodes CSARRGNYNEQFF.

This clonotype was recorded many times. V and J are TRBV29-1 and TRBJ2-7; no firm D call. The germline gives CDR1 SQVTM, CDR2 ANQGSEA. Between the trimmed V and J ends, which lost 3 bases and 0 bases, there was a span of 3 bases. This CDR3 is 11 amino acids long. CDR3 residues: CSVETSYEQYF. The CDR3 DNA reads TGCAGCGTTGAGACCTCCTACGAGCAGTACTTC.

This clonotype came up many times. J is TRBJ2-3 and V is TRBV20-1; 9 positions match TRBD2. The CDR3 loop spans 15 amino acids. The germline V gene encodes CDR1 DFQATT and CDR2 SNEGSKA (reference sequence). V lost 3 bases to trimming and J lost 2 bases; unmatched junction nucleotides: 6. CDR3 residues: CSASSASGTTDTQYF. The CDR3, as DNA: TGCAGTGCTAGCTCCGCTAGCGGGACCACAGATACGCAGTATTTT.

The chain is built from TRBV5-5 and TRBJ2-4; no firm D call. V lost 5 bases and J 10 bases, leaving 22 bases between the germline ends. This CDR3 is built from 15 residues. Germline CDR1 SGHKS, CDR2 YYEKEE (reference sequence). CDR3 nucleotide sequence: TGTGCCAGCAGTACACAGCGCGGACCTCGGGTAATTCAGTACTTC. Translating gives CASSTQRGPRVIQYF.

This clonotype was seen at least ten times. The V gene is TRBV5-1, the J gene TRBJ2-1; TRBD2 agrees at 7 bases. This CDR3 spans 15 amino acids. The germline V gene has CDR1 SGHRS and CDR2 YFSETQ. V dropped 0 bases and J dropped 4; count of bases not matched to a gene: 4. As DNA, the CDR3 is TGCGCCAGCAGCTTGGTGGCGGGAGAATACAATGAGCAGTTCTTC. Translating it yields CASSLVAGEYNEQFF.

This chain connects TRBV7-9 to TRBJ2-7; the D gene is possibly TRBD2 (6 bases). V gave up 4 bases and J gave up 4 bases, with 11 bases separating them. The CDR3 totals 13 residues. From germline, CDR1 is SEHNR and CDR2 FQNEAQ (reference sequence). The CDR3 loop is CASSSWGEYEQYV. The CDR3 bases are TGTGCCAGCAGCTCCTGGGGGGAGTACGAGCAGTACGTC.

In its sample, this clonotype was seen many times. The rearrangement links TRBV6-5 to TRBJ2-1; TRBD2 matches 8 bases. This CDR3 contains 15 residues. Germline V gene lookup returns CDR1 MNHEY and CDR2 SVGAGI. The V segment lost 0 bases and the J segment 9 bases; nucleotides outside the gene matches: 7. The CDR3 nucleotides are TGTGCCAGCAGTTACTCGAGCAGCGGGAGAGGTGAGCAGTTCTTC. This codes for CASSYSSSGRGEQFF.

This clonotype has a count of ten or more. The chain employs TRBV15 and TRBJ1-4, with TRBD1 as a possible D gene (5 bases). The CDR3 runs 15 residues. Germline V gene sequence: CDR1 LNHNV, CDR2 YYDKDF (reference sequence). V was trimmed by 0 bases and J by 7 bases, leaving 12 bases between them. In DNA, the CDR3 is TGTGCCACCAGCAGAGAACAGGTCGTGCTTGAAAAACTGTTTTTT. It yields the protein CATSREQVVLEKLFF. Based on the CDR3 plus reference TRBV15 and TRBJ1-4, the full variable domain is DAMVIQNPRYQVTQFGKPVTLSCSQTLNHNVMYWYQQKSSQAPKLLFHYYDKDFNNEADTPDNFQSRRPNTSFCFLDIRSPGLGDTAMYLCATSREQVVLEKLFFGSGTQLSVL.

The chain recombines TRBV20-1 with TRBJ2-7; no clear D gene. Per germline, CDR1 DFQATT and CDR2 SNEGSKA (reference sequence). The CDR3 is 16 amino acids. The V end lost 0 bases, the J end lost 2 bases, and 17 bases lay between the germline ends. The CDR3, as DNA: TGCAGTGCTAGAGATCATAATTGGGAAGCTGCCTACGAGCAGTACTTC. It is translated as CSARDHNWEAAYEQYF.

The rearrangement uses TRBV4-1 and TRBJ2-5, with D perhaps matching TRBD1 or TRBD2 (5 bases each). Germline V gene sequence: CDR1 MGHRA, CDR2 YSYEKL. V was clipped by 0 bases and J by 5 bases, with 10 bases between them. This CDR3 is built from 14 residues. CDR3 protein: CASSQDRGGETQYF. The CDR3 DNA follows: TGCGCCAGCAGCCAAGATCGGGGCGGCGAGACCCAGTACTTC.

The chain is built from TRBV7-8 and TRBJ2-3, with D possibly matching TRBD1 (6 bases). The length of the CDR3 is 15 residues. From germline, CDR1 is SGHVS and CDR2 FQNEAQ. Trimming cost V 0 bases and J 5 bases, with 12 bases left between them. The CDR3 is CASSLADRIGDTQYF. Written as DNA, the CDR3 is TGTGCCAGCAGCTTAGCTGACAGGATTGGAGATACGCAGTATTTT.

This clonotype was counted ten times or more. This chain uses TRBV7-2 with TRBJ2-2; 7 nucleotides match TRBD2. In germline, CDR1 is SGHTA, CDR2 FQGNSA. The CDR3 totals 16 residues. Trimming cost V 4 bases and J 5 bases; bases outside gene matches: 10. The CDR3 loop is CASSSSTSKMTGELFF. The CDR3 DNA follows: TGTGCCAGCAGCTCATCGACTAGCAAGATGACCGGGGAGCTGTTTTTT.

This clonotype appeared many times. This chain connects TRBV6-1 to TRBJ1-5, with D perhaps matching TRBD1 (6 bases). The CDR3 contains 13 residues. Trimming cost V 10 bases and J 2 bases, with 12 bases left between them. CDR1 is MNHNS, CDR2 SASEGT, per germline. This CDR3 is CATWGHRNQPQHF. CDR3 DNA: TGTGCCACCTGGGGGCACCGCAATCAGCCCCAGCATTTT.

This clonotype came up a few times. V and J are TRBV19 and TRBJ2-1, with unresolved D. This CDR3 contains 13 residues. Germline V gene lookup returns CDR1 LNHDA and CDR2 SQIVND (reference sequence). Trimming cost V 5 bases and J 7 bases, with 12 bases left between them. The CDR3 DNA follows: TGTGCCAGTAGTTCATACGGAGATAATGAGCAGTTCTTC. As protein: CASSSYGDNEQFF.

This clonotype was observed at least ten times. The rearrangement joins TRBV20-1 to TRBJ2-1; D remains ambiguous. V lost 0 bases, J lost 8 bases, and 8 bases lay in between. Germline CDR1 is DFQATT and CDR2 is SNEGSKA (reference sequence). There are 12 residues in the CDR3. The CDR3 nucleotides are TGCAGTGCTAGAGATCGTGGGGATGAGCAGTTCTTC. It yields the protein CSARDRGDEQFF.

This chain uses TRBV19 with TRBJ1-5; TRBD1 is a possible D gene (5 bases). The CDR3 length is 14 residues. With 3 bases removed from V and 4 bases from J, the gap between germline ends came to 10 bases. In germline, CDR1 is LNHDA, CDR2 SQIVND (reference sequence). The CDR3 DNA is TGTGCCAGTAGTATTTTGGGGGGAAATCAGCCCCAGCATTTT. This sequence encodes CASSILGGNQPQHF.

This clonotype was seen ten or more times. This chain links TRBV29-1 with TRBJ2-3; D unresolved. This CDR3 is built from 11 residues. Trimming shortened V by 4 bases and J by 3 bases, and 5 bases separated the two germline ends. CDR1 is SQVTM, CDR2 ANQGSEA, per germline. CDR3 DNA sequence: TGCAGCGTTGTATTGACAGATACGCAGTATTTT. It codes for CSVVLTDTQYF.

This clonotype has a count of ten or more. The chain combines TRBV4-2 with TRBJ2-1, with 10 bases matching TRBD2. Germline V gene lookup returns CDR1 LGHNA and CDR2 YNFKEQ. The CDR3 contains 15 residues. Trimming took 6 bases from V and 5 from J; bases not matched to a gene: 7. CDR3 nucleotide sequence: TGTGCCAGCAGACTAACTAGCGGGACTCACAATGAGCAGTTCTTC. Protein sequence: CASRLTSGTHNEQFF.

The chain combines TRBV6-2 or TRBV6-3 with TRBJ2-7; D remains unclear. Trimming removed 6 bases at V and 3 bases at J, with 12 bases between. In germline, CDR1 is MNHEY, CDR2 SVGEGT. The CDR3 has 13 residues. This chain's CDR3 is CASSKDPIYEQYF. Written as DNA, the CDR3 is TGTGCCAGCAGCAAAGACCCCATCTACGAGCAGTACTTC.

The V gene is TRBV11-2, the J gene TRBJ2-7; 13 bases fit TRBD2. Trimming cost V 5 bases and J 5 bases; bases outside gene matches: 18. Germline CDR1 SGHAT, CDR2 FQNNGV. This CDR3 contains 19 residues. CDR3 in DNA: TGTGCCAGCAGCCCCATCTGGACTAGCGGGAGCATGGGCCAGAACGAGCAGTACTTC. Its translation: CASSPIWTSGSMGQNEQYF.

This clonotype was detected ten times or more. The chain uses TRBV5-1 and TRBJ1-5, with D perhaps matching TRBD1 (6 bases). CDR3 length: 14 residues. With 4 bases removed from V and 3 bases from J, the gap between germline ends came to 11 bases. Germline CDR1 reads SGHRS; CDR2 reads YFSETQ. CDR3 sequence reads: CASSPTGTNQPQHF. The CDR3 DNA is TGCGCCAGCAGCCCCACAGGGACCAATCAGCCCCAGCATTTT.